This paragraph reports one T cell receptor beta chain. The antigen remains unidentified. Constant-segment primers were used for 5'RACE, and the resulting TCR alpha and TCR beta cDNA libraries carried sample barcodes and UMIs. TCRdb reprocessed the 5' RACE reads via MiXCR and lists one record per CDR3 protein. The table lists about 620,000 distinct CDR3 sequences, over 15% of them singletons. V was shortened by 0 bases and J by 0 bases, with 15 bases between the two germline ends. CDR1 is SGHRS and CDR2 is YFSETQ in the germline V gene. This CDR3 region has 17 residues. This sample was taken from a study of T-cell memory formation after mild COVID-19. Study-level results: Whether day 37 second-wave clones are SARS-CoV-2-specific was not confirmed. Later expanders leaned toward CD4+, whereas clones contracting from day 15 to 85 were balanced CD4/CD8. Clones which contracted sat mainly in CM and EM if CD4+, and in EMRA if CD8+.

V gene TRBV5-1 combines with J gene TRBJ1-1; weak D call: TRBD1 (6 bases). The receptor was isolated from an adult woman who had mild COVID-19 (a few samples of this study predate the infection). Cell type and time point are not known. Material for sequencing was PBMCs or a T cell subset sorted from them (not recorded which). Written as DNA, the CDR3 is TGCGCCAGCAGCTTGGGGTCCGGGACACTAATGAACACTGAAGCTTTCTTT. This sequence encodes CASSLGSGTLMNTEAFF.